A single sample is the source of the 21 T cell receptor beta chains below, sequenced in a study of human T cells and chemical hapten exposure. The time point: patch test 2, 6 weeks after DPC sensitization. Treatment: therapeutic diphenylcyclopropenone sensitization with weekly scalp DPC. TCRdb ran MiXCR on the RACE reads and lists one entry per CDR3 protein. The sample shows approximately 75,000 distinct CDR3 sequences, 8.5% of them seen only once. The starting material was whole blood, obtained in connection with sensitization to the hapten diphenylcyclopropenone (DPC). The receptors were gathered from a woman aged 50 to 65 with alopecia areata. Some clones in this sample may be carry-over from other donors' samples.

The J gene is TRBJ1-5, the V gene TRBV14; unclear D gene. This CDR3 has 17 residues. Germline V gives CDR1 SGHDN, CDR2 FVKESK. Trimming removed 1 base from V and 6 bases from J, with 19 bases in between. This chain's CDR3 is CASSQANNFAEGQPQHF. The CDR3 coding sequence is TGTGCCAGCAGCCAAGCCAATAATTTTGCTGAGGGTCAGCCCCAGCATTTT.

The rearrangement links TRBV2 to TRBJ1-1, with no clear D. V lost 7 bases, J lost 2 bases, and 14 bases lay in between. Germline values: CDR1 SNHLY, CDR2 FYNNEI. The CDR3 length is 14 residues. The CDR3 loop reads CASTLTRENTEAFF. The DNA of the CDR3 is TGTGCCAGCACCCTGACTAGGGAAAACACTGAAGCTTTCTTT. The entire variable domain, with the rest obtained from reference TRBV2 and TRBJ1-1, is as follows: EPEVTQTPSHQVTQMGQEVILRCVPISNHLYFYWYRQILGQKVEFLVSFYNNEISEKSEIFDDQFSVERPDGSNFTLKIRSTKLEDSAMYFCASTLTRENTEAFFGQGTRLTVV.

This clonotype has at least ten counts. The chain employs TRBV6-1 and TRBJ1-6; D is possibly TRBD1 (5 bases). This CDR3 has 11 amino acids. V lost 8 bases and J 8 bases, leaving 7 bases between the germline ends. Per germline, CDR1 MNHNS and CDR2 SASEGT. CDR3: CASVGDSPLHF. The CDR3 region has the DNA TGTGCCAGCGTGGGGGATTCACCCCTCCACTTT.

A single count supports this clonotype. This chain links TRBV6-4 with TRBJ2-3; D remains ambiguous. Germline lookup yields CDR1 MRHNA and CDR2 SNTAGT. Trimming removed 0 bases from V and 8 bases from J, with 9 bases in between. The CDR3 is 13 amino acids. In DNA, the CDR3 is TGTGCCAGCAGTGACTCAGGGCAAGGTACGCAGTATTTT. Its translation is CASSDSGQGTQYF.

This clonotype was seen a handful of times. The rearrangement uses TRBV2 and TRBJ2-7; D is perhaps TRBD2 (6 bases). The V end was cut by 5 bases, the J end by 7 bases, with 15 bases between. This CDR3 spans 13 amino acids. The germline gives CDR1 SNHLY, CDR2 FYNNEI. The CDR3 nucleotides are TGTGCCAGCAGTCGGTCGCTGGCGGGAGAGCAGTACTTC. The encoded protein is CASSRSLAGEQYF.

This CDR3 is CASSSPAGTEAFF. CDR3 DNA sequence: TGTGCCAGCAGCTCCCCGGCGGGAACTGAAGCTTTCTTT. This chain joins TRBV7-9 and TRBJ1-1; D remains ambiguous. The germline V and J ends were trimmed by 4 bases and 5 bases, with 11 bases remaining between them. The CDR3 spans 13 residues. Germline V gene data show CDR1 as SEHNR and CDR2 as FQNEAQ (reference sequence).

This clonotype was seen at least ten times. J is TRBJ1-4 and V is TRBV6-6, with D tentatively TRBD1 (5 bases). The CDR3 consists of 12 residues. Germline V gene lookup returns CDR1 MNHNY and CDR2 SVGAGI (reference sequence). Deletions cut 7 bases from V and 8 bases from J, with 11 bases between. CDR3 residues: CASTRGEEKLFF. The CDR3 DNA reads as TGTGCCAGCACACGGGGCGAGGAAAAACTGTTTTTT.

In this sample, this clonotype turned up many times. The CDR3, as DNA: TGTGCCAGCAGTGCCCATGCAAACACTGAAGCTTTCTTT. It codes for CASSAHANTEAFF. This sequence joins TRBV12-3 or TRBV12-4 and TRBJ1-1; D call uncertain. The CDR3 covers 13 residues. Trimming cost V 5 bases and J 2 bases, with 9 bases left between them.

The rearrangement joins TRBV5-1 to TRBJ2-3, with D maybe TRBD1 (5 bases). Germline V gene data show CDR1 as SGHRS and CDR2 as YFSETQ. Trimming removed 0 bases at V and 4 bases at J, with 12 bases between. The CDR3 has 15 amino acids. The CDR3 reads CASSLDGQGADTQYF. In DNA form, the CDR3 reads TGCGCCAGCAGCTTGGACGGCCAAGGGGCAGATACGCAGTATTTT.

This chain joins TRBV28 and TRBJ2-3; D could derive from TRBD1 or TRBD2 (6 bases each). This CDR3 has 13 amino acids. Germline values: CDR1 MDHEN, CDR2 SYDVKM. Trimming took off 4 bases at V and 8 bases at J, with 13 bases between the two ends. As DNA, the CDR3 is TGTGCCAGCAGTTGGGGGGCCCGGCCTACGCAGTATTTT. Translating gives CASSWGARPTQYF.

The chain has TRBV2 and TRBJ1-1; a weak D match, TRBD1 (5 bases). The germline V gene has CDR1 SNHLY and CDR2 FYNNEI. CDR3 length: 13 amino acids. The V end lost 6 bases, the J end lost 1 base, and 9 bases lay between the germline ends. The CDR3 loop is CASREGQNTEAFF. In DNA, the CDR3 is TGTGCCAGCAGGGAGGGGCAGAACACTGAAGCTTTCTTT.

At least ten counts were recorded for this clonotype. The rearrangement links TRBV9 to TRBJ2-7; 9 positions agree with TRBD1. The CDR3 contains 15 residues. With V trimmed by 4 bases and J by 3 bases, 8 bases remained unmatched. In germline, CDR1 is SGDLS, CDR2 YYNGEE. The CDR3 region is CASSQTGTGFYEQYF. Here the CDR3 DNA reads TGTGCCAGCAGCCAAACCGGGACAGGGTTCTACGAGCAGTACTTC.

In its sample, this clonotype was seen a few times. The chain uses TRBV27 and TRBJ2-7; TRBD1 matches 9 bases. J lost 7 bases, V lost 3 bases, and 7 bases had no gene match. This CDR3 is built from 14 residues. Per germline, CDR1 MNHEY and CDR2 SMNVEV (reference sequence). The CDR3 nucleotides read TGTGCCAGCAGTTTGGGACAGGGCCGATGGGAGCAGTACTTC. This gives the protein CASSLGQGRWEQYF.

The chain uses TRBV10-3 and TRBJ2-2; tentative D call: TRBD2 (5 bases). From germline, CDR1 is ENHRY and CDR2 SYGVKD. The length of the CDR3 is 14 residues. With 8 bases removed from V and 1 base from J, the gap between germline ends came to 11 bases. In DNA form, the CDR3 reads TGTGCCATCGGAGAGGGATTGAACACCGGGGAGCTGTTTTTT. Amino acid sequence: CAIGEGLNTGELFF.

There are a few counts of this clonotype. V and J are TRBV28 and TRBJ1-5; D might be TRBD1 (5 bases). Germline V gene sequence: CDR1 MDHEN, CDR2 SYDVKM. V gave up 5 bases and J gave up 6 bases, with 8 bases separating them. The CDR3 has 12 residues. CDR3: CASSPRAQPQHF. The CDR3 bases are TGTGCCAGCAGTCCCAGGGCTCAGCCCCAGCATTTT.

In this sample, this clonotype turned up many times. V and J are TRBV28 and TRBJ2-7; D is possibly TRBD1 (5 bases). V was pared by 5 bases and J by 4 bases, with 18 bases between. The V gene's germline CDR1 is MDHEN and CDR2 SYDVKM. This CDR3 is built from 15 residues. CDR3 bases: TGTGCCAGCAGTCCTCGGACACCTGTCTTATACGAGCAGTACTTC. Protein: CASSPRTPVLYEQYF. The complete variable domain, with remaining parts taken from reference TRBV28 and TRBJ2-7, reads DVKVTQSSRYLVKRTGEKVFLECVQDMDHENMFWYRQDPGLGLRLIYFSYDVKMKEKGDIPEGYSVSREKKERFSLILESASTNQTSMYLCASSPRTPVLYEQYFGPGTRLTVT.

The chain links TRBV29-1 to TRBJ2-7, with D maybe TRBD1 (5 bases). The CDR3 has 13 residues. Germline CDR1 SQVTM, CDR2 ANQGSEA. V dropped 3 bases and J dropped 0 bases, with 9 bases sitting between them. CDR3 in amino acids: CSVEGQSSYEQYF. The DNA for the CDR3 is TGCAGCGTTGAGGGGCAGAGCTCCTACGAGCAGTACTTC.

The rearrangement links TRBV5-1 to TRBJ2-1, with D perhaps assigned TRBD1 or TRBD2 (6 bases each). V dropped 0 bases and J dropped 0 bases, with 10 bases sitting between them. CDR1 is SGHRS and CDR2 is YFSETQ in the germline V gene. The CDR3 totals 16 residues. CDR3 sequence (DNA): TGCGCCAGCAGCTTGGGTGGAGGGGGCTCCTACAATGAGCAGTTCTTC. This translates into CASSLGGGGSYNEQFF.

There are a few counts of this clonotype. The chain links TRBV7-2 to TRBJ1-3; D remains ambiguous. The germline CDR1 and CDR2 sequences are SGHTA and FQGNSA. V was pared by 2 bases and J by 0 bases, with 11 bases between. This CDR3 has 16 residues. DNA of the CDR3: TGTGCCAGCAGCTTAACTCCGGGGAGCTCTGGAAACACCATATATTTT. Amino acids: CASSLTPGSSGNTIYF.

Ten or more counts support this clonotype. The chain employs TRBV12-3 or TRBV12-4 and TRBJ1-2; TRBD1 is a possible D gene (6 bases). The V end was cut by 3 bases, the J end by 5 bases, with 19 bases between. The CDR3 length is 16 residues. The CDR3 bases are TGTGCCAGCAGTTTGTTCGGGACACACTTAGGGTATGGCTACACCTTC. Its translation is CASSLFGTHLGYGYTF.

The chain combines TRBV5-1 with TRBJ1-3, with no clear D. Trimming removed 3 bases from V and 3 bases from J, with 10 bases in between. The CDR3 extends over 14 amino acids. Germline V gives CDR1 SGHRS, CDR2 YFSETQ. Here the CDR3 DNA reads TGCGCCAGCAGCTCAGGACCGGATGGAAACACCATATATTTT. It translates to CASSSGPDGNTIYF.